This passage covers 27 T cell receptor beta chains from one sample sequenced in a study of blood T cell repertoires in COVID-19. The protocol was immunoSEQ multiplex PCR, while the TCRdb copy is restricted to in-frame clones and leaves out a portion. The table lists 45,000 to 60,000 clones, about 82% of them singletons. The source material was peripheral blood. These receptors all come from a man in his sixties or seventies with active COVID-19.

The J gene is TRBJ1-3, the V gene TRBV19; maybe TRBD1 (6 bases). The CDR3 spans 18 residues. Germline CDR1 reads LNHDA; CDR2 reads SQIVND (reference sequence). Deletions cut 5 bases from V and 0 bases from J, with 20 bases between. The CDR3 DNA reads as TGTGCCAGTAGTTGGGGGGGCCAAAATTCCTTCTCTGGAAACACCATATATTTT. This codes for CASSWGGQNSFSGNTIYF.

V usage is TRBV6-5 and J usage is TRBJ1-1, with D uncertain. Germline V gene sequence: CDR1 MNHEY, CDR2 SVGAGI. V was trimmed by 7 bases and J by 6 bases, leaving 18 bases between them. The CDR3 has 14 residues. This chain's CDR3 is CASIYVSGHPEAFF. In DNA form, the CDR3 reads TGTGCCAGCATTTATGTCTCGGGTCATCCTGAAGCTTTCTTT.

The chain is built from TRBV7-2 and TRBJ2-7; maybe TRBD1 (5 bases). V dropped 3 bases and J dropped 3 bases, with 9 bases sitting between them. The germline gives CDR1 SGHTA, CDR2 FQGNSA. The length of the CDR3 is 13 residues. The CDR3 loop is CASSFAQGYEQYF. CDR3 DNA sequence: TGTGCCAGCAGCTTTGCGCAGGGCTACGAGCAGTACTTC.

The gene calls are TRBV10-3 and TRBJ1-2; possibly TRBD1 for D (6 bases). The CDR3 totals 12 residues. V was clipped by 7 bases and J by 7 bases, with 13 bases between them. Germline V gives CDR1 ENHRY, CDR2 SYGVKD. The CDR3 is CAITSTGRGYTF. Written as DNA, the CDR3 is TGTGCCATCACCTCGACAGGACGTGGCTACACCTTC.

The table lists this clone with a count of one. The chain recombines TRBV30 with TRBJ2-3; TRBD2 matches 13 bases. The CDR3 spans 16 residues. Germline CDR1 GTSNPN, CDR2 SVGIG (reference sequence). With V trimmed by 5 bases and J by 5 bases, 10 bases remained unmatched. The CDR3 spells CAWSLGLAGAGDTQYF. The CDR3 region has the DNA TGTGCCTGGTCCCTTGGACTAGCGGGGGCGGGAGATACGCAGTATTTT.

The chain links TRBV7-2 to TRBJ2-2; 13 bases agree with TRBD2. The V gene's germline CDR1 is SGHTA and CDR2 FQGNSA. V dropped 5 bases and J dropped 7; count of bases not matched to a gene: 7. The CDR3 runs to 16 residues. CDR3 DNA: TGTGCCAGCAGCAAACTAGCGGGGGGGCTAGGCGGGGAGCTGTTTTTT. The encoded protein is CASSKLAGGLGGELFF.

The gene calls are TRBV7-2 and TRBJ1-4; 7 bases are a match to TRBD1. Germline CDR1 reads SGHTA; CDR2 reads FQGNSA. This CDR3 is built from 16 residues. V gave up 4 bases and J gave up 3 bases; unmatched junction bases: 8. The CDR3 spells CASSSQGIGANEKLFF. Here the CDR3 DNA reads TGTGCCAGCAGCTCACAGGGGATAGGGGCTAATGAAAAACTGTTTTTT.

V gene TRBV5-1 combines with J gene TRBJ2-3, with 9 bases aligning to TRBD2. The J segment lost 6 bases and the V segment lost 2 bases, leaving 1 base of the junction unmatched. CDR3 length: 13 residues. Germline CDR1 is SGHRS and CDR2 is YFSETQ. The CDR3 loop is CASSFGLADTQYF. The DNA of the CDR3 is TGCGCCAGCAGCTTCGGACTAGCGGATACGCAGTATTTT.

The chain combines TRBV5-1 with TRBJ2-7, with a weak D call TRBD1 (6 bases). V gave up 1 base and J gave up 2 bases, with 7 bases separating them. The CDR3 spans 13 residues. Germline CDR1 SGHRS, CDR2 YFSETQ. In DNA form, the CDR3 reads TGCGCCAGCAGCTTGAGGGACACCTACGAGCAGTACTTC. Its translation is CASSLRDTYEQYF.

The rearrangement links TRBV7-2 to TRBJ1-1; 7 bases match TRBD1. V lost 3 bases, J lost 0 bases, and 4 bases stayed unmatched. Germline V lookup: CDR1 SGHTA, CDR2 FQGNSA. CDR3 length equals 15 residues. The CDR3 region is CASSLTGSMNTEAFF. In nucleotides, the CDR3 is TGTGCCAGCAGCTTGACAGGGTCCATGAACACTGAAGCTTTCTTT.

The rearrangement joins TRBV19 to TRBJ2-4, with TRBD1 matching over 7 bases. Trimming removed 5 bases from V and 6 bases from J; junction bases left unmatched: 16. The CDR3 contains 17 residues. CDR1 is LNHDA and CDR2 is SQIVND in the germline V gene (reference sequence). CDR3 loop: CASSLSSDRQGGNIQYF. As DNA, the CDR3 is TGTGCCAGTAGTCTCTCTTCGGACAGGCAAGGAGGAAACATTCAGTACTTC. The variable domain in full, with the rest retrieved from reference TRBV19 and TRBJ2-4, is DGGITQSPKYLFRKEGQNVTLSCEQNLNHDAMYWYRQDPGQGLRLIYYSQIVNDFQKGDIAEGYSVSREKKESFPLTVTSAQKNPTAFYLCASSLSSDRQGGNIQYFGAGTRLSVL.

V gene TRBV27 combines with J gene TRBJ1-1, with D tentatively TRBD1 (6 bases). Trimming took off 7 bases at V and 6 bases at J, with 12 bases between the two ends. The CDR3 extends over 12 amino acids. Germline V gives CDR1 MNHEY, CDR2 SMNVEV (reference sequence). CDR3 DNA: TGTGCCAGCATAGGGGGATGGGCTGAAGCTTTCTTT. As protein: CASIGGWAEAFF.

This rearrangement joins TRBV9 to TRBJ2-3; 11 positions match TRBD2. With V trimmed by 0 bases and J by 2 bases, 11 bases remained unmatched. CDR1 and CDR2 from the germline V gene are SGDLS and YYNGEE. The CDR3 is made up of 19 amino acids. Here the CDR3 DNA reads TGTGCCAGCAGCGTAGCGCGGGCTAGCGGGGGGCCGCACACAGATACGCAGTATTTT. As protein: CASSVARASGGPHTDTQYF.

V is TRBV12-3 or TRBV12-4 and J is TRBJ2-7; tentative D call: TRBD2 (5 bases). Trimming pared 6 bases from V and 2 bases from J, leaving 8 bases between. The CDR3 sequence is 12 residues long. CDR3 amino acids: CASSPGTYEQYF. The CDR3 DNA reads TGTGCCAGCAGCCCGGGAACCTACGAGCAGTACTTC.

This chain joins TRBV27 and TRBJ2-2, with TRBD1 matching over 9 bases. Per germline, CDR1 MNHEY and CDR2 SMNVEV (reference sequence). The V segment lost 10 bases and the J segment 6 bases; nucleotides outside the gene matches: 15. CDR3 length equals 16 residues. In DNA, the CDR3 is TGTGCCACGTTCCCAATCGACAGGGGGTTTTCCGGGGAGCTGTTTTTT. Translating it yields CATFPIDRGFSGELFF.

The count of this clone is one. The rearrangement uses TRBV19 and TRBJ2-7; perhaps TRBD2 as D (6 bases). The CDR3 totals 15 residues. The V and J ends lost 5 bases and 2 bases respectively, with 16 bases between them. Per the germline V gene, CDR1 is LNHDA and CDR2 is SQIVND (reference sequence). Written as DNA, the CDR3 is TGTGCCAGTAGTCTCGGGACTCTTCACACCTACGAGCAGTACTTC. Translation: CASSLGTLHTYEQYF.

The J gene is TRBJ2-2, the V gene TRBV3-1 (or the pseudogene TRBV3-2); TRBD2 aligns across 16 bases. The CDR3 is made up of 18 amino acids. The J segment lost 0 bases and the V segment lost 4 bases, leaving 2 bases of the junction unmatched. Germline V CDR1 and CDR2: LGHDT, YNNKEL (reference sequence). CDR3: CASSLGTSGGANTGELFF. The DNA of the CDR3 is TGTGCCAGCAGCCTCGGGACTAGCGGGGGGGCGAACACCGGGGAGCTGTTTTTT.

The chain uses TRBV4-2 and TRBJ1-2; 9 positions match TRBD1. With V trimmed by 4 bases and J by 2 bases, 8 bases remained unmatched. The CDR3 has 16 residues. From germline, CDR1 is LGHNA and CDR2 YNFKEQ. CDR3 protein: CASSPKATGGNYGYTF. The CDR3 region has the DNA TGTGCCAGCAGCCCTAAGGCGACAGGGGGAAACTATGGCTACACCTTC.

The V and J genes are TRBV6-5 and TRBJ2-3; 8 bases match TRBD2. This CDR3 comprises 14 residues. The germline gives CDR1 MNHEY, CDR2 SVGAGI. With 6 bases clipped from V and 3 bases from J, the junction kept 5 bases outside the gene matches. In DNA form, the CDR3 reads TGTGCCAGCAGGTTCACGGGGGGGACAGATACGCAGTATTTT. This translates into CASRFTGGTDTQYF.

The chain uses TRBV5-5 and TRBJ2-2; D gene unclear. V was pared by 4 bases and J by 6 bases, with 16 bases between. CDR1 and CDR2 (germline): SGHKS, YYEKEE (reference sequence). The CDR3 totals 15 residues. CDR3 sequence: CASSVSPPRSGELFF. Written as DNA, the CDR3 is TGTGCCAGCAGCGTCTCCCCTCCCCGTTCCGGGGAGCTGTTTTTT.

The rearrangement links TRBV7-9 to TRBJ1-3; D not certain. CDR3 length: 15 amino acids. V lost 3 bases and J lost 2, with 11 bases in between. Germline V gene data show CDR1 as SEHNR and CDR2 as FQNEAQ (reference sequence). CDR3 sequence reads: CASSFGSGPGNTIYF. The CDR3, as DNA: TGTGCCAGCAGCTTTGGGAGTGGTCCTGGAAACACCATATATTTT. Full variable domain (remainder filled in from reference TRBV7-9 and TRBJ1-3): DTGVSQNPRHKITKRGQNVTFRCDPISEHNRLYWYRQTLGQGPEFLTYFQNEAQLEKSRLLSDRFSAERPKGSFSTLEIQRTEQGDSAMYLCASSFGSGPGNTIYFGEGSWLTVV.

The V gene is TRBV7-8, the J gene TRBJ2-1; TRBD2 agrees at 13 bases. Germline CDR1 is SGHVS and CDR2 is FQNEAQ. This CDR3 is built from 19 residues. Unmatched junction bases numbered 13, after V lost 4 bases and J lost 4 bases. The CDR3 bases are TGTGCCAGCAGCTCCAGGACTAGCGGGGGACGTCGACCTTACAATGAGCAGTTCTTC. This codes for CASSSRTSGGRRPYNEQFF.

This sequence joins TRBV14 and TRBJ2-5, with D unclear. V was trimmed by 4 bases and J by 5 bases, leaving 11 bases between them. This CDR3 is built from 13 residues. CDR1 is SGHDN and CDR2 is FVKESK in the germline V gene. CDR3 bases: TGTGCCAGCAGCCGCCGAGTACGGGAGACCCAGTACTTC. Translation: CASSRRVRETQYF.

The V and J genes are TRBV10-2 and TRBJ1-1; 9 nucleotides line up with TRBD1. This CDR3 has 15 residues. Trimming at V came to 4 bases and at J to 2 bases, leaving 5 bases not matched to a gene. From germline, CDR1 is WSHSY and CDR2 SAAADI. CDR3 protein: CASSGLTGGNTEAFF. Written as DNA, the CDR3 is TGCGCCAGCAGTGGGTTGACAGGGGGAAACACTGAAGCTTTCTTT.

This rearrangement joins TRBV12-5 to TRBJ2-3; no reliable D call. The CDR3 totals 11 residues. Germline lookup yields CDR1 LGHNT and CDR2 FRNRAP. Trimming cost V 1 base and J 6 bases, with 2 bases left between them. The CDR3 loop is CASGLADTQYF. The CDR3 DNA follows: TGTGCTAGTGGTTTGGCGGATACGCAGTATTTT.

The rearrangement joins TRBV28 to TRBJ1-2; a weak D match, TRBD1 (5 bases). Germline CDR1 and CDR2: MDHEN and SYDVKM. Trimming removed 8 bases at V and 6 bases at J, with 16 bases between. The CDR3 covers 13 residues. CDR3 amino acids: CASGEGQSNGYTF. The DNA for the CDR3 is TGTGCCAGCGGGGAGGGGCAGAGCAATGGCTACACCTTC.

The chain employs TRBV19 and TRBJ2-2; TRBD1 is a possible D gene (6 bases). Trimming shortened V by 7 bases and J by 6 bases, and 18 bases separated the two germline ends. This CDR3 spans 15 amino acids. Looked up from germline, CDR1 is LNHDA and CDR2 is SQIVND (reference sequence). The CDR3 sequence: CASTRGGTGAGELFF. The CDR3 DNA sequence: TGTGCCAGTACCCGAGGGGGAACAGGCGCCGGGGAGCTGTTTTTT.